The source of this TCR beta chain is a study of blood T cell repertoires in COVID-19. The wider study: From T cells, B-cell-depleted T cells, or PBMCs came the material, which was cDNA or gDNA.

The CDR3 extends over 16 amino acids. Germline V CDR1 and CDR2: SGHAT, FQNNGV. With V trimmed by 3 bases and J by 4 bases, 4 bases remained unmatched. It was during active infection that Seattle patients were enrolled and then longitudinally followed. As processed by the authors: Amplification with reference gene primers provided the estimates of nucleated cell counts. Data came from immunoSEQ multiplex PCR; TCRdb stores just in-frame clones and leaves some out. That table supplies the V and J calls and clone size; D and trimming were determined from the DNA. The profile covers about 58,000 clones, with roughly 84% appearing a single time and approximately 10% taken by the ten largest.

This rearrangement joins TRBV11-2 to TRBJ2-2, with TRBD2 matching 11 bases. This TCR derives from a man aged 50 or older with COVID-19, enrolled during active disease. Sequencing was carried out using peripheral blood. The CDR3 sequence: CASSLTSGTVTGELFF. The CDR3 DNA is TGTGCCAGCAGCTTGACTAGCGGGACGGTCACCGGGGAGCTGTTTTTT.